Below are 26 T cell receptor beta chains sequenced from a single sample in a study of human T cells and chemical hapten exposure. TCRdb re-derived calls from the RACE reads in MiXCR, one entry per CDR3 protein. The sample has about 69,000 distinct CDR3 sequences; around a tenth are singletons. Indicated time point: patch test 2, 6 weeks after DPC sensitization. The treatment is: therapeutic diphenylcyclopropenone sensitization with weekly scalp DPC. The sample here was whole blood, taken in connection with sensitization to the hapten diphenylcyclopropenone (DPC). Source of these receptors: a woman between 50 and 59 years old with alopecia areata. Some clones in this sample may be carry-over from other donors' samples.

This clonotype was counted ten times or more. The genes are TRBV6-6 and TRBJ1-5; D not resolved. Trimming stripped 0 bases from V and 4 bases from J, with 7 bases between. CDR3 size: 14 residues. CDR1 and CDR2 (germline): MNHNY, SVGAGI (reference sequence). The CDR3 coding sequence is TGTGCCAGCAGTTACTCAACCGGGAATCAGCCCCAGCATTTT. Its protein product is CASSYSTGNQPQHF.

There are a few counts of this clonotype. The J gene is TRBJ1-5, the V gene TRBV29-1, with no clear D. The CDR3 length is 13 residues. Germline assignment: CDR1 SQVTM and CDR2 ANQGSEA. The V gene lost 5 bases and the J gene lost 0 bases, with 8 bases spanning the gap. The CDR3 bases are TGCAGCGTTCGAGAGGATAGCAATCAGCCCCAGCATTTT. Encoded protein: CSVREDSNQPQHF.

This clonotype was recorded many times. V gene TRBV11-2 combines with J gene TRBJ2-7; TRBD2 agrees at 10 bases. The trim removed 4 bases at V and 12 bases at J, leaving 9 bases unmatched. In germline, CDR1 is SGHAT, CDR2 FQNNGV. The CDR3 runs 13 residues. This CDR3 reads CASSSTLAGDLYF. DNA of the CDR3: TGTGCCAGCAGCTCGACCCTAGCGGGAGACCTGTACTTC. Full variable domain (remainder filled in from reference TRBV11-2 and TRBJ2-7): EAGVAQSPRYKIIEKRQSVAFWCNPISGHATLYWYQQILGQGPKLLIQFQNNGVVDDSQLPKDRFSAERLKGVDSTLKIQPAKLEDSAVYLCASSSTLAGDLYFGPGTRLTVT.

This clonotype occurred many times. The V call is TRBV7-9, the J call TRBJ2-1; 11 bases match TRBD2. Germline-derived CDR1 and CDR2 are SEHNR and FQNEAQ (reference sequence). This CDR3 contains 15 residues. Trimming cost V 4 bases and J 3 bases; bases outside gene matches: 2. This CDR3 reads CASSYGTSGYNEQFF. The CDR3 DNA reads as TGTGCCAGCAGCTATGGGACTAGCGGCTACAATGAGCAGTTCTTC.

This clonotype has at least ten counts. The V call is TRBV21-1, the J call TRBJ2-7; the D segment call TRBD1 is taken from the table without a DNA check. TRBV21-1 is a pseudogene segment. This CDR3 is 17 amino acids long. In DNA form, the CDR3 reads TGTGCCAGCAGCAAGACAGGGGAAAGCGGGTCCTGGGACGAGCAGTACTTC. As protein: CASSKTGESGSWDEQYF.

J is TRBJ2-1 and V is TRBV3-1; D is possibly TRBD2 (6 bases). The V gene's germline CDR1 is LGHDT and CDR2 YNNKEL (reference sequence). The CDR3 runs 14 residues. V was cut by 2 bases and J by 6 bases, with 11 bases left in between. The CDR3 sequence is CASSQSFGGNEQFF. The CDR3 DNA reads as TGTGCCAGCAGCCAATCTTTCGGGGGCAATGAGCAGTTCTTC.

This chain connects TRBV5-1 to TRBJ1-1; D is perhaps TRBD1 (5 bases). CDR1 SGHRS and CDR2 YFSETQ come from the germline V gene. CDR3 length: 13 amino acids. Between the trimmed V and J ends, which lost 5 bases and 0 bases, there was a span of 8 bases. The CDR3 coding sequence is TGCGCCAGCAGAGAGGGGATGAACACTGAAGCTTTCTTT. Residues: CASREGMNTEAFF.

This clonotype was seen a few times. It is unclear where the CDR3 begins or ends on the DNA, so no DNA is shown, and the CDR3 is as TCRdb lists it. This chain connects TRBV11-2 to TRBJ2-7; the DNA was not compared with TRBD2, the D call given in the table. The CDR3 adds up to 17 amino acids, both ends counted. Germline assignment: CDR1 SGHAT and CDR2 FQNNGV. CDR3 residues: CASSFAPGTSGTVERYF.

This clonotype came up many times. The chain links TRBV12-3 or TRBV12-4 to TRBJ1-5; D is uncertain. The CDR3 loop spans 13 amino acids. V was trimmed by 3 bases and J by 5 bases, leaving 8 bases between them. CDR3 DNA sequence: TGTGCCAGCAGTTTGTCGGGTGATCAGCCCCAGCATTTT. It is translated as CASSLSGDQPQHF.

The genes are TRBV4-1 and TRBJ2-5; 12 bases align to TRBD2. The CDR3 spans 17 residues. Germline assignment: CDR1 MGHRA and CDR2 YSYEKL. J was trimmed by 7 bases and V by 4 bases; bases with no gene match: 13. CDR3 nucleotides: TGCGCCAGCAGCCCCCAGACTAGCGGGAGATTCTTCGGGACCCAGTACTTC. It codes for CASSPQTSGRFFGTQYF.

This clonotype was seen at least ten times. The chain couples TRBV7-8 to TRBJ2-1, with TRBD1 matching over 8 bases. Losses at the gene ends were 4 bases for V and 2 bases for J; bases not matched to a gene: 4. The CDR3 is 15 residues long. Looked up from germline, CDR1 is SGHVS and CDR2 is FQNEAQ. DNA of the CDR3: TGTGCCAGCAGCTCGACAGGGGACGCCTACAATGAGCAGTTCTTC. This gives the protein CASSSTGDAYNEQFF.

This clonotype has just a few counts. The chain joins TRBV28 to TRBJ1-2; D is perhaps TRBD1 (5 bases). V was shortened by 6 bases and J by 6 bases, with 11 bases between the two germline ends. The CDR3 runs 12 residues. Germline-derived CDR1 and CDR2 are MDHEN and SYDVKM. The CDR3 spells CASRPGFDGYTF. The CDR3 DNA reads TGTGCCAGCAGACCAGGGTTTGATGGCTACACCTTC.

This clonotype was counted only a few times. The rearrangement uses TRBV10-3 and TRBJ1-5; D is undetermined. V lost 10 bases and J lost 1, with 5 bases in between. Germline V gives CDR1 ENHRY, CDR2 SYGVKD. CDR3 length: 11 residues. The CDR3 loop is CATGSNQPQHF. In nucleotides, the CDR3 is TGTGCCACCGGAAGCAATCAGCCCCAGCATTTT.

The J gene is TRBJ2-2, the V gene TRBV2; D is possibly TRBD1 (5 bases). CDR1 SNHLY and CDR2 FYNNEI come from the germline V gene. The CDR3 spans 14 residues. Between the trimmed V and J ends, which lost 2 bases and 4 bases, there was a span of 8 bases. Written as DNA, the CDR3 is TGTGCCAGCAGTGAACAGGGTATCACCGGGGAGCTGTTTTTT. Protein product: CASSEQGITGELFF. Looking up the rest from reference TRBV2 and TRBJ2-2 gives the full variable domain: EPEVTQTPSHQVTQMGQEVILRCVPISNHLYFYWYRQILGQKVEFLVSFYNNEISEKSEIFDDQFSVERPDGSNFTLKIRSTKLEDSAMYFCASSEQGITGELFFGEGSRLTVL.

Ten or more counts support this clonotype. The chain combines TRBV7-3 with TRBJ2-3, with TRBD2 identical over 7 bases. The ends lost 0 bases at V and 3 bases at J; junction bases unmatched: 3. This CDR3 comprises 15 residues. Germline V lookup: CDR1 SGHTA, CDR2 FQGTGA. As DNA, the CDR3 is TGTGCCAGCAGCTTAACCGTAGCGGGTACAGATACGCAGTATTTT. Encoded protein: CASSLTVAGTDTQYF.

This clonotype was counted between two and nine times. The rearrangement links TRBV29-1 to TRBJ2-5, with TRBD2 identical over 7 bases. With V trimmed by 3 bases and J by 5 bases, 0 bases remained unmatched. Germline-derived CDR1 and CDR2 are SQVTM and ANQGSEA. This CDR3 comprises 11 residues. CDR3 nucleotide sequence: TGCAGCGTTGAGGGGGGGGAGACCCAGTACTTC. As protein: CSVEGGETQYF.

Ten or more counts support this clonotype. CDR3 coding DNA: TGCAGCGTTGATCTAGCGGGAGACCCGGGGGAGACCCAGTACTTC. It specifies CSVDLAGDPGETQYF. The rearrangement joins TRBV29-1 to TRBJ2-5, with 10 bases that match TRBD2. The CDR3 runs 15 residues. CDR1 SQVTM and CDR2 ANQGSEA come from the germline V gene. The ends lost 3 bases at V and 5 bases at J; junction bases unmatched: 9.

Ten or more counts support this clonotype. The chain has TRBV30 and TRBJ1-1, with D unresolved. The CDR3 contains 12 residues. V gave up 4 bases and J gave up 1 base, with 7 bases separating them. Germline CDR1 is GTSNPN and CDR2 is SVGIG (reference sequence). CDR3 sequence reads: CAWKATNTEAFF. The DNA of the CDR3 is TGTGCCTGGAAGGCGACGAACACTGAAGCTTTCTTT.

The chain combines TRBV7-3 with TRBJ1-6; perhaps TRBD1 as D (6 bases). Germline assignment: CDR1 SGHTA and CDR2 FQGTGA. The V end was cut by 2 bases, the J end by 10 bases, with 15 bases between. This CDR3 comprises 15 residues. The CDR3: CASSLFGDNRSPLHF. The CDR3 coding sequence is TGTGCCAGCAGCTTATTTGGGGACAACCGATCACCCCTCCACTTT.

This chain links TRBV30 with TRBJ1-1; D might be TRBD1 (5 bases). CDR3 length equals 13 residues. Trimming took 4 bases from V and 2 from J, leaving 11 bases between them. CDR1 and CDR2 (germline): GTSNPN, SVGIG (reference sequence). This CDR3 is CAWNRGTNTEAFF. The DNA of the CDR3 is TGTGCCTGGAATCGGGGGACTAACACTGAAGCTTTCTTT.

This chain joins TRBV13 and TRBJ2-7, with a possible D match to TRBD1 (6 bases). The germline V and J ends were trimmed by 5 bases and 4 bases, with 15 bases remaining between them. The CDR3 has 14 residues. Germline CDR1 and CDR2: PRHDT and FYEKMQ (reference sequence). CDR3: CASSPRPDSYEQYF. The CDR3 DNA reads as TGTGCCAGCAGCCCCCGACCGGACAGTTACGAGCAGTACTTC.

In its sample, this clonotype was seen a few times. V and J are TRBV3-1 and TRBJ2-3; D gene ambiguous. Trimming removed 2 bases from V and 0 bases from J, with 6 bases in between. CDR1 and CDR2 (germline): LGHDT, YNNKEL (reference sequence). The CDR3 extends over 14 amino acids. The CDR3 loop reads CASSQSWSTDTQYF. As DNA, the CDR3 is TGTGCCAGCAGCCAATCCTGGAGCACAGATACGCAGTATTTT.

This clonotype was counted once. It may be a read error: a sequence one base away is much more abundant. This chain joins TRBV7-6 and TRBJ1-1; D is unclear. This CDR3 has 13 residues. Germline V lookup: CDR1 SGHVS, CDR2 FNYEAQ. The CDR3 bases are TGTGTCAGCAGCTTAGTCCGGACCCAGGAAGCTTTCTTT. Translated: CVSSLVRTQEAFF.

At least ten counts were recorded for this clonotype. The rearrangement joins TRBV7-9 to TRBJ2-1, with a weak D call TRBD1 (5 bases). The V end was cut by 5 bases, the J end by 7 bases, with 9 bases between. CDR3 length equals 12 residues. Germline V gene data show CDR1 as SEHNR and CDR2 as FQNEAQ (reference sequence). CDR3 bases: TGTGCCAGCAGCCCCGACAGTAATGAGCAGTTCTTC. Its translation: CASSPDSNEQFF.

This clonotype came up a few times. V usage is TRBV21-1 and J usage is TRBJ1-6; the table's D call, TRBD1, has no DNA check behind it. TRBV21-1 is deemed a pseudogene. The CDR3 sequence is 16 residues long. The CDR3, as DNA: TGTGCCAGCAGCAAAGTATCGCGCCAGCTTCGTTCACCCCTCCACTTT. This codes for CASSKVSRQLRSPLHF.

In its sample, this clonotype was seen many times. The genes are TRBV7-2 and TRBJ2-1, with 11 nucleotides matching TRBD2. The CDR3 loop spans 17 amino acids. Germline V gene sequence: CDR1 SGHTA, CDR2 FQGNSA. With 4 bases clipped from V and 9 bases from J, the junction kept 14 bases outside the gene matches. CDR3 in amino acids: CASSSTGLAVNQGEQFF. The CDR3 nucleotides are TGTGCCAGCAGCTCCACGGGACTAGCGGTGAATCAGGGTGAGCAGTTCTTC.